A selection of T cell receptor beta chains follows, all from one sample in a study of blood T cells in healthy people across ages. A single record per CDR3 protein comes from TCRdb applying MiXCR to the 5' RACE reads. The data show 1.2 million to 1.5 million distinct CDR3 sequences, around 55% seen once. The sequenced sample consisted of blood. The receptors derive from a man between 18 and 35 years old in good health. CDR3s include the opening cysteine and the closing phenylalanine or tryptophan. A D gene is named only where the DNA matches it firmly. Some rows have no size entry. The others give once, few or many, or a class for an expanded clone.

d_gene	v_gene	abundance	j_gene	CDR3nt	CDR3aa
NA	TRBV2	many	TRBJ2-4	TGTGCCAGCAGTGGTCTAGCCAAAAACATTCAGTACTTC	CASSGLAKNIQYF
TRBD2	TRBV20-1	NA	TRBJ2-7	TGCAGTGCTAGGGGACTAGGGTTCTACGAGCAGTACTTC	CSARGLGFYEQYF
NA	TRBV7-2	NA	TRBJ2-3	TGTGCCAGCGGATCCCCCAACACAGATACGCAGTATTTT	CASGSPNTDTQYF
NA	TRBV5-1	few	TRBJ2-7	TGCGCCAGCACCGGGAGTATCGACGAGCAGTACTTC	CASTGSIDEQYF
TRBD2	TRBV20-1	few	TRBJ2-5	TGCAGTGCTAGACCACTAGCGGTTCAAGAGACCCAGTACTTC	CSARPLAVQETQYF
NA	TRBV20-1	NA	TRBJ1-2	TGCAGTGCTAGACCGGGGGCCGGTGGCTACACCTTC	CSARPGAGGYTF
NA	TRBV25-1	few	TRBJ2-5	TGTGCCAGCAGTGAACCCGCTGGGGAGACCCAGTACTTC	CASSEPAGETQYF
TRBD1	TRBV9	NA	TRBJ2-7	TGTGCCAGCAGCGTCACAGGGGCCGTATACAATGAGCAGTACTTC	CASSVTGAVYNEQYF
TRBD1	TRBV12-3/TRBV12-4	NA	TRBJ2-2	TGTGCCAGCAGACCGGGACAGGTCGGCACCGGGGAGCTGTTTTTT	CASRPGQVGTGELFF
NA	TRBV9	NA	TRBJ1-3	TGTGCCAGCAGCGCGGACGGTAGCTCTGGAAACACCATATATTTT	CASSADGSSGNTIYF
NA	TRBV12-3/TRBV12-4	NA	TRBJ1-5	TGTGCCAGCAGTTTCGACAGCCCCGGTGTGGCCCAGCATTTT	CASSFDSPGVAQHF
NA	TRBV29-1	NA	TRBJ2-5	TGCAGCGTTGTGGGGCTGTTTTCTGAGACCCAGTACTTC	CSVVGLFSETQYF
TRBD2	TRBV4-1	NA	TRBJ2-7	TGCGCCAGCAGCCAAGCAACTAGCGAACCCACCTACGAGCAGTACTTC	CASSQATSEPTYEQYF
NA	TRBV7-2	NA	TRBJ2-5	TGTGCCAGCAGCCGTCTGGGTACAGAGACCCAGTACTTC	CASSRLGTETQYF
NA	TRBV12-3/TRBV12-4	NA	TRBJ2-7	TGTGCCAGCAGTGACGGGACCCGAATCGGCGAGCAGTACTTC	CASSDGTRIGEQYF
NA	TRBV20-1	once	TRBJ1-2	TGCAGTGCTAGGCACACCGCCACCTTC	CSARHTATF
TRBD2	TRBV11-2	few	TRBJ2-1	TGTGCCAGCAGCTTAGATCCAGCGGGGATTGAGCAGTTCTTC	CASSLDPAGIEQFF
TRBD2	TRBV20-1	NA	TRBJ2-7	TGCAGTGCCAGCCGGCCCGGGACTACATTCTACGAGCAGTACTTC	CSASRPGTTFYEQYF
NA	TRBV27	NA	TRBJ2-1	TGTGCCAGCAGTTTATCGGGACTCCCATCCACGGAGCAGTTCTTC	CASSLSGLPSTEQFF
TRBD1	TRBV4-2	NA	TRBJ2-7	TGTGCCAGCAGCACATCCGGGACAGAGGCCGACGAGCAGTACTTC	CASSTSGTEADEQYF
TRBD1	TRBV12-3/TRBV12-4	few	TRBJ1-4	TGTGCCAGCAGACCCCGGGACAGAGCGGATGAAAAACTGTTTTTT	CASRPRDRADEKLFF
TRBD2	TRBV12-3/TRBV12-4	NA	TRBJ2-2	TGTGCCAGCAGTTTAGCTAGCGGGGAAGGGTCCGGGGAGCTGTTTTTT	CASSLASGEGSGELFF
NA	TRBV7-2	NA	TRBJ2-1	TGTGCCAGCAGCTTAATGCAGGGTTACAAAAGTGAGCAGTTCTTC	CASSLMQGYKSEQFF
TRBD1	TRBV10-3	few	TRBJ1-1	TGTGCCATCAGCGACCGGGACAGGGCTATCCTAAACACTGAAGCTTTCTTT	CAISDRDRAILNTEAFF
NA	TRBV20-1	once	TRBJ2-7	TGCAGTGCTAGTATTCGGGAGCCCTACGAGCAGTACTTC	CSASIREPYEQYF
TRBD2	TRBV20-1	NA	TRBJ2-3	TGCAGTGCTAGAGGGGGAGTAGCGGGAGAGATCACAGATACGCAGTATTTT	CSARGGVAGEITDTQYF
TRBD1	TRBV19	once	TRBJ1-1	TGTGCCGGTAGTGGATCACGGGACAGTGGGGCGTGGAACACTGAAGCTTTCTTT	CAGSGSRDSGAWNTEAFF
TRBD2	TRBV12-3/TRBV12-4	NA	TRBJ2-3	TGTGCCAGCAGTCGTTGGACTAGCGGGAGCGGAGATACGCAGTATTTT	CASSRWTSGSGDTQYF
NA	TRBV7-9	once	TRBJ2-5	TGTGCCAGCAGCTTAGGATCCTCGCCGGGACTTCGGCGGGAGACCCAGTACTTC	CASSLGSSPGLRRETQYF
NA	TRBV11-2	NA	TRBJ2-5	TGTGCCAGCAGCAGACGTGGTGGGCAGGGTGATCAAGAGACCCAGTACTTC	CASSRRGGQGDQETQYF
TRBD2	TRBV3-1	NA	TRBJ2-7	TGTGCCAGCGGCCAAGATCCGAGCGGGGGGGCCTCCGAGCAGTACTTC	CASGQDPSGGASEQYF
TRBD1	TRBV12-3/TRBV12-4	few	TRBJ2-7	TGTGCCAGCACCCGGGACAGGGGGAACGAGCAGTACTTC	CASTRDRGNEQYF
TRBD1	TRBV12-3/TRBV12-4	NA	TRBJ1-4	TGTGCCAGCAGTTTAGTAGGACAGGGGTCGAAGAAACTGTTTTTT	CASSLVGQGSKKLFF
NA	TRBV25-1	once	TRBJ1-2	TGTGCCAGCAGTGACACAGGGTTGGTGGCAGATGGCTACACCTTC	CASSDTGLVADGYTF
TRBD2	TRBV4-3	few	TRBJ2-1	TGCGCCAGCAGCCAGGCCTGGACTAGCGGGGAGACGTGTGAGCAGTTCTTC	CASSQAWTSGETCEQFF
NA	TRBV27	few	TRBJ2-7	TGTGCCAGCAGTCACGAGGGGGGGGCCTACGAGCAGTACTTC	CASSHEGGAYEQYF
TRBD1	TRBV29-1	few	TRBJ2-1	TGCAGCGTGATGGGACAGGGAAATTACAATGAGCAGTTCTTC	CSVMGQGNYNEQFF
TRBD2	TRBV6-6	NA	TRBJ2-3	TGTGCCAGCACGGGGACTAGCGGGAGGACCAACACAGATACGCAGTATTTT	CASTGTSGRTNTDTQYF
TRBD1	TRBV6-1	NA	TRBJ2-1	TGTGCCAGCAGTCCCGGACAGGGGGAATGGTACGAAGAGGGACGTAATGAGCAGTTCTTC	CASSPGQGEWYEEGRNEQFF
TRBD2	TRBV6-5	NA	TRBJ2-1	TGTGCCAGCAGCCGAGCGGGATACTCCTACAATGAGCAGTTCTTC	CASSRAGYSYNEQFF
TRBD2	TRBV29-1	few	TRBJ2-3	TGCAGCGTCCGACTAGCGGGAGGGTTCACAGATACGCAGTATTTT	CSVRLAGGFTDTQYF
TRBD1	TRBV28	NA	TRBJ2-1	TGTGCCAGCAGTACCAGGACAGGGGGCAGTTTGGATGAGCAGTTCTTC	CASSTRTGGSLDEQFF
NA	TRBV4-1	few	TRBJ2-7	TGCGCCAGCAGCCAGGTAGAACGTAACTACGAGCAGTACTTC	CASSQVERNYEQYF
NA	TRBV7-2	NA	TRBJ2-7	TGTGCCAGCACCATAGGCCAGCCGTACGAGCAGTACTTC	CASTIGQPYEQYF
NA	TRBV29-1	NA	TRBJ2-5	TGCAGCGGTTCCGGACAAGACCAAGAGACCCAGTACTTC	CSGSGQDQETQYF
TRBD2	TRBV20-1	NA	TRBJ2-3	TGCAGTGCTGAATGGTCTAGCGGGACCACAGATACGCAGTATTTT	CSAEWSSGTTDTQYF
NA	TRBV4-3	NA	TRBJ2-1	TGCGCCAGCAGCCAAGAAGGGTTTGGATTTTTAGACAATGAGCAGTTCTTC	CASSQEGFGFLDNEQFF
NA	TRBV12-3/TRBV12-4	NA	TRBJ2-3	TGTGCCAGCAGTCCGGAGGTTGCGCAGTATTTT	CASSPEVAQYF
TRBD1	TRBV19	NA	TRBJ1-2	TGTGCCAGTAGTAGGGTGACAGGGGATGGCTACACCTTC	CASSRVTGDGYTF
NA	TRBV7-2	few	TRBJ1-2	TGTGCCAGCAGCCCTACCAGAGGAGGACAGTCCGCCTATGGCTACACCTTC	CASSPTRGGQSAYGYTF
TRBD1	TRBV6-5	few	TRBJ1-2	TGTGCCAGCAGTTACTTATTTAGGGACAGGGGGCGAGGCTACACCTTC	CASSYLFRDRGRGYTF
NA	TRBV6-1	NA	TRBJ1-2	TGTGCCAGCAGTGAATTCTCGGGTCCGGCCGGCTACACCTTC	CASSEFSGPAGYTF
NA	TRBV12-3/TRBV12-4	NA	TRBJ1-2	TGTGCCAGCAAATTCAGCAGTGACTATGGCTACACCTTC	CASKFSSDYGYTF
TRBD2	TRBV7-2	NA	TRBJ2-5	TGTGCCAGCAGCTTAGTTCGGCTAGCGGGGGGAATCGAGACCCAGTACTTC	CASSLVRLAGGIETQYF
TRBD1	TRBV15	NA	TRBJ1-5	TGTGCCACCAGAAAGCCGGGACAGGGGGATCAGCCCCAGCATTTT	CATRKPGQGDQPQHF
NA	TRBV6-6	NA	TRBJ2-3	TGTGCCAGCTGGTTAGGTACAGATACGCAGTATTTT	CASWLGTDTQYF
NA	TRBV15	NA	TRBJ1-2	TGTGCCACCAGCAGACAGGGAGGCGATGGCTACACCTTC	CATSRQGGDGYTF
NA	TRBV5-1	few	TRBJ2-3	TGCGCCAGCAGCCCAGGGACACGAAGCACAGATACGCAGTATTTT	CASSPGTRSTDTQYF
NA	TRBV12-3/TRBV12-4	NA	TRBJ1-1	TGTGCCAGCAGTTCCGGGCGGACTGAAGCTTTCTTT	CASSSGRTEAFF